These 14 T cell receptor beta chains were all obtained from the same sample, sequenced in a study of graft-versus-host responses after intestinal transplantation. Measured with immunoSEQ multiplex PCR; TCRdb has only the in-frame clones, and not every one. The sample includes approximately 97,000 clones, around 92% of them seen just once. Their specific antigens are unknown. The source material was unstimulated CD8+ T cells sorted from spleen or lymph node cells, sampled before transplant. The receptor set was obtained from a human donor who was the organ donor for an intestinal transplant.

The chain links TRBV6-5 to TRBJ1-4, with 8 bases matching TRBD1. The CDR3 is 14 amino acids. Per the germline V gene, CDR1 is MNHEY and CDR2 is SVGAGI. The junction had 9 bases not matched to a gene; V was cut back by 5 bases and J by 10 bases. The CDR3 loop reads CASSPGGYVGKLFF. The DNA of the CDR3 is TGTGCCAGCAGTCCAGGGGGCTATGTCGGAAAACTGTTTTTT.

CDR3 DNA: TGTGCCAGCAGCTTGGGGAGGGGTTATTACAATGAGCAGTTCTTC. Translated: CASSLGRGYYNEQFF. This chain uses TRBV5-6 with TRBJ2-1; TRBD2 is a possible D gene (6 bases). The CDR3 runs to 15 residues. CDR1 is SGHDT and CDR2 is YYEEEE in the germline V gene. Trimming took 0 bases from V and 4 from J, leaving 11 bases between them.

The chain is built from TRBV19 and TRBJ2-1, with TRBD2 matching over 7 bases. The germline V gene has CDR1 LNHDA and CDR2 SQIVND (reference sequence). V was clipped by 1 base and J by 6 bases; unmatched bases: 0. The CDR3 totals 13 residues. This CDR3 is CASSIGTSNEQFF. The CDR3 DNA follows: TGTGCCAGTAGTATAGGGACTAGCAATGAGCAGTTCTTC.

This rearrangement joins TRBV28 to TRBJ2-3; 7 bases are shared with TRBD2. The ends lost 5 bases at V and 2 bases at J; junction bases unmatched: 10. The CDR3 sequence is 16 residues long. Per the germline V gene, CDR1 is MDHEN and CDR2 is SYDVKM. This chain's CDR3 is CASSATRTRYTDTQYF. CDR3 DNA sequence: TGTGCCAGCAGTGCGACTAGGACTAGATACACAGATACGCAGTATTTT.

The chain recombines TRBV7-9 with TRBJ1-2; D gene unclear. CDR3 length: 15 amino acids. The germline V gene encodes CDR1 SEHNR and CDR2 FQNEAQ (reference sequence). Between the trimmed V and J ends, which lost 5 bases and 8 bases, there was a span of 21 bases. The CDR3 here is CASSPPPRPYSGYTF. As DNA, the CDR3 is TGTGCCAGCAGCCCCCCACCGCGTCCTTATTCGGGCTACACCTTC.

The rearrangement uses TRBV5-6 and TRBJ2-4; 7 nucleotides agree with TRBD1. This CDR3 is built from 14 residues. Unmatched junction bases numbered 3, after V lost 2 bases and J lost 4 bases. The germline gives CDR1 SGHDT, CDR2 YYEEEE. CDR3 DNA: TGTGCCAGCAGCTTTTCGACAGGGAAAAACATTCAGTACTTC. The encoded protein is CASSFSTGKNIQYF.

In this sample, this clone turned up once. The V call is TRBV30, the J call TRBJ2-1, with D tentatively TRBD2 (6 bases). Germline lookup yields CDR1 GTSNPN and CDR2 SVGIG (reference sequence). This CDR3 region has 16 residues. The V and J ends lost 0 bases and 4 bases respectively, with 16 bases between them. The CDR3 DNA sequence: TGTGCCTGGAGTGTATGGGGACTTAACTTATACAATGAGCAGTTCTTC. Its protein product is CAWSVWGLNLYNEQFF.

The gene calls are TRBV6-1 and TRBJ2-1, with 9 nucleotides matching TRBD1. The germline CDR1 and CDR2 sequences are MNHNS and SASEGT. Unmatched junction bases numbered 9, after V lost 4 bases and J lost 5 bases. The CDR3 covers 16 residues. The CDR3, as DNA: TGTGCCAGCAGTGCGACGGGGACAGGGATGCACAATGAGCAGTTCTTC. Its translation: CASSATGTGMHNEQFF.

This clone was seen once. The rearrangement uses TRBV6-5 and TRBJ2-1; the match to TRBD2 covers 11 bases. Germline loops: CDR1 MNHEY, CDR2 SVGAGI. V dropped 1 base and J dropped 5; count of bases not matched to a gene: 4. The CDR3 spans 16 residues. CDR3 amino acids: CASSYLAGGPDNEQFF. For the CDR3, the DNA is TGTGCCAGCAGTTACTTAGCGGGGGGGCCGGACAATGAGCAGTTCTTC.

This clone was recorded once. The chain links TRBV4-1 to TRBJ1-3; 9 bases fit TRBD1. The germline CDR1 and CDR2 sequences are MGHRA and YSYEKL. Trimming cost V 5 bases and J 4 bases; bases outside gene matches: 6. The CDR3 covers 15 residues. CDR3 DNA: TGCGCCAGCAGCACCACAGGGGGCTACGGAAACACCATATATTTT. Its protein product is CASSTTGGYGNTIYF.

The chain employs TRBV14 and TRBJ1-1, with 7 nucleotides matching TRBD1. The CDR3 is 15 residues long. J was trimmed by 1 base and V by 4 bases; bases with no gene match: 6. Germline CDR1 SGHDN, CDR2 FVKESK. DNA for the CDR3: TGTGCCAGCAGCCTCCTCGACAGGGAGAACACTGAAGCTTTCTTT. Protein product: CASSLLDRENTEAFF.

The V call is TRBV28, the J call TRBJ2-7; 12 nucleotides agree with TRBD2. Germline lookup yields CDR1 MDHEN and CDR2 SYDVKM. The junction had 5 bases not matched to a gene; V was cut back by 6 bases and J by 2 bases. The CDR3 extends over 15 amino acids. The CDR3 nucleotides read TGTGCCAGCAGACTAGCGGGAGGACATGCCTACGAGCAGTACTTC. Amino acid sequence: CASRLAGGHAYEQYF.

This sequence joins TRBV7-9 and TRBJ1-1, with a tentative D call TRBD1 (5 bases). Per germline, CDR1 SEHNR and CDR2 FQNEAQ (reference sequence). Trimming left V 5 bases short and J 4 bases short, with 11 bases between. The CDR3 covers 13 residues. The chain's CDR3 is CASSLDRGTEAFF. The CDR3 nucleotides are TGTGCCAGCAGCCTTGACAGAGGCACTGAAGCTTTCTTT.

CDR3: CASSPLDGSYNEQFF. The CDR3 nucleotides are TGCGCCAGCAGCCCACTAGACGGCTCCTACAATGAGCAGTTCTTC. The gene calls are TRBV4-1 and TRBJ2-1; possible D gene TRBD2, 5 bases. Germline V gene sequence: CDR1 MGHRA, CDR2 YSYEKL. With 4 bases removed from V and 0 bases from J, the gap between germline ends came to 10 bases. The length of the CDR3 is 15 residues.